The present TCR beta chain was sequenced within a study of T cells expressing NK-cell markers. Across the study: The TCR beta repertoires were obtained from sorted CD3+CD56+NKG2C+, CD3+CD56+NKG2C- and CD3+CD56-NKG2C+ T cells. Findings and caveats of the study: In several donors, dominant CD3+CD56+NKG2C+ clonotypes ranked among the top 10 CD8+ clonotypes.

CDR3 length equals 15 residues. The V gene's germline CDR1 is LNHNV and CDR2 YYDKDF (reference sequence). The authors made TCR beta cDNA libraries by 5'RACE template switching. This switching added a universal primer site and UMIs. Reanalyzing the 5' RACE reads, TCRdb keeps one entry per CDR3 protein, without DNA. The table gives about 550,000 distinct CDR3 sequences; the top ten clones make up roughly 3.4% of it. As regards this clonotype: The antigen is unknown.

The chain is built from TRBV15 and TRBJ2-3; without DNA, the TCRdb call of TRBD2 cannot be checked. The TCR comes from a young man in good health. Sequencing used blood T cells: a sorted CD56 or NKG2C T cell subset, CD4+ or CD8+ T cells, or bulk PBMC T cells (not recorded which). CDR3 protein: CATSSSSGVTDTQYF.